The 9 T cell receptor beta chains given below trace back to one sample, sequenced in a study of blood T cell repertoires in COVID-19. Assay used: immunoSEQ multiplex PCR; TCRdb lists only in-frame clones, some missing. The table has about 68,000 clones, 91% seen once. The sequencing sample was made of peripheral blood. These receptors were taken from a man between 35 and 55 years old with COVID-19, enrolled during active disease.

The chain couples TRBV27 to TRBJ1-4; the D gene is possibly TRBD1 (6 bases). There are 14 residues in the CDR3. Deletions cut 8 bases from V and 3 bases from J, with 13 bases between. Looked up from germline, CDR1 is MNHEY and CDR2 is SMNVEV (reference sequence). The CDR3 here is CASGNRVSNEKLFF. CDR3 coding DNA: TGTGCCAGCGGGAACAGGGTCTCTAATGAAAAACTGTTTTTT.

The CDR3 DNA sequence: TGCGCCAGCAGCACCACCGGCCAGGGAGGATCTGAAGCTTTCTTT. Translated, it gives CASSTTGQGGSEAFF. The V call is TRBV5-1, the J call TRBJ1-1, with D perhaps matching TRBD1 (5 bases). The V gene lost 4 bases and the J gene lost 6 bases, with 19 bases spanning the gap. This CDR3 contains 15 residues. CDR1 and CDR2 from the germline V gene are SGHRS and YFSETQ.

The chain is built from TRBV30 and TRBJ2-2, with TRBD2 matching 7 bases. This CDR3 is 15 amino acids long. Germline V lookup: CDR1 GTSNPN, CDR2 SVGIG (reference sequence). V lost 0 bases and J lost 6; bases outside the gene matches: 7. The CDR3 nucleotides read TGTGCCTGGAGTGTGGACGGGGGGTTGGCCGGGGAGCTGTTTTTT. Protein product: CAWSVDGGLAGELFF.

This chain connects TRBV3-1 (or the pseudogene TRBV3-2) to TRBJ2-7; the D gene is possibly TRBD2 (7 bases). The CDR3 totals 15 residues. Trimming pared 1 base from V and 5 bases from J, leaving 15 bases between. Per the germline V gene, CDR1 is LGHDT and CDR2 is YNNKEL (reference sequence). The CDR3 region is CASSQVGGRGNEQYF. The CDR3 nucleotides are TGTGCCAGCAGCCAAGTCGGGGGGCGGGGAAACGAGCAGTACTTC.

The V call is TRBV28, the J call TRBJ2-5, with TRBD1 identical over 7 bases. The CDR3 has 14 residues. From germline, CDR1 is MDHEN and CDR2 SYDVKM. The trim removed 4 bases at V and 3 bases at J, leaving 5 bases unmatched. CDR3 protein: CASSSGTAKETQYF. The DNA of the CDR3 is TGTGCCAGCAGTTCCGGGACAGCTAAAGAGACCCAGTACTTC.

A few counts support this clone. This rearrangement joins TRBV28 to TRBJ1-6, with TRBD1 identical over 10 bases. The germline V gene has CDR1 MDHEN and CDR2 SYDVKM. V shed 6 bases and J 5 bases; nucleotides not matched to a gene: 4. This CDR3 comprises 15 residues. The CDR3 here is CASSSTGGNNSPLHF. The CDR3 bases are TGTGCCAGCAGCTCGACAGGGGGCAATAATTCACCCCTCCACTTT.

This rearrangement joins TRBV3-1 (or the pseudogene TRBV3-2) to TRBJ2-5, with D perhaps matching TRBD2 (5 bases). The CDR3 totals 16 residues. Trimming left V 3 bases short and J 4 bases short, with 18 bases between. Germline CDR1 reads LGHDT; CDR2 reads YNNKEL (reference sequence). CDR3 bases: TGTGCCAGCAGCCAGGGTTCGGCGACGGGGATAGAGACCCAGTACTTC. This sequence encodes CASSQGSATGIETQYF.

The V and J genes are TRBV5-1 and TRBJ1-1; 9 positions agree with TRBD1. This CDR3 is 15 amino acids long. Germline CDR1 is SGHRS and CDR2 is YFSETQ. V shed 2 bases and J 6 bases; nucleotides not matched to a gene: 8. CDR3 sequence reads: CASSLQGAELAEAFF. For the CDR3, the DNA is TGCGCCAGCAGCTTACAGGGGGCCGAGCTCGCTGAAGCTTTCTTT.

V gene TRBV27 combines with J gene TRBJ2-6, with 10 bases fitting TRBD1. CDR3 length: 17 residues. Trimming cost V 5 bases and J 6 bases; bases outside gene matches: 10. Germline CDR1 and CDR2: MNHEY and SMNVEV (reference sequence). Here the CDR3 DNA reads TGTGCCAGCAGTCCCGGGACAGGGGCTCCGATGGCCAACGTCCTGACTTTC. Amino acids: CASSPGTGAPMANVLTF.